This T cell receptor beta chain was found in a study of T cell repertoires in cytomegalovirus infection. Deletions cut 0 bases from V and 2 bases from J, with 11 bases between. CDR1 is MNHEY, CDR2 SVGAGI, per germline. This CDR3 region has 16 residues. TCRdb fed the reads into MiXCR, producing one record per CDR3 protein. The data hold 350,000 to 500,000 distinct CDR3 sequences, with approximately 30% observed a single time. This TCR was sampled from a human donor in good health (CMV status not recorded). Some clones in this sample may be carry-over from other donors' samples. The V and J genes are TRBV6-5 and TRBJ2-1; no clear D gene. Specimen: PBMCs. CDR3 DNA sequence: TGTGCCAGCAGTTACTCCCGTCGTGTCACCTACAATGAGCAGTTCTTC. It specifies CASSYSRRVTYNEQFF.